The T cell receptor (beta chain) under discussion was sequenced for a study of blood T cell repertoires in COVID-19. At the level of the study: The United States, Italy and Spain supplied acute and convalescent COVID-19 samples.

Produced via immunoSEQ multiplex PCR; TCRdb's table is partial and in-frame only. Of about 250,000 clones listed, about 85% were seen once; the top ten hold roughly 3%. This clone has just one count. Germline V CDR1 and CDR2: SGHDT, YYEEEE. The CDR3 consists of 13 residues. V was pared by 0 bases and J by 4 bases, with 0 bases of the junction left unmatched. V is TRBV5-6 and J is TRBJ1-2; TRBD1 agrees at 7 bases. The specimen was peripheral blood. This TCR was sampled from a man between 18 and 29 years old with active or convalescent COVID-19. For the CDR3, the DNA is TGTGCCAGCAGCTTGGCAGGGGGCTATGGCTACACCTTC. Protein product: CASSLAGGYGYTF.